Given below is one TCR beta chain in context. This receptor's antigen is unknown. Base qualities are missing; no much larger clone stands one base away. This specimen belongs to a study of blood T cells in healthy people across ages (dated by TCRdb to between 2015 and 2016). The study in broad terms: In model experiments, roughly one uniquely barcoded TCR beta cDNA molecule per two T cells was captured by template switching. For two donors (one aged 18 to 29 and one aged 80 or older), the study analyzed two additional independent replicas of 1 million unique cDNA reads from the same blood draw. To avoid experimental bias, donors of different ages were spread randomly across the sequencing lanes. Four age groups were formed from the donors: young (average roughly 16 years), middle-aged (just under 40), aged (about 68) and long-lived (about 80). Using deep sequencing normalized with unique cDNA molecular identifiers, the study measured how TCR beta repertoire diversity changes with age.

The CDR3, from cysteine to phenylalanine, totals 14 residues. Of the read, only the CDR3 DNA is kept; its 42 bases are in frame from base 1. The germline V gene sets CDR1 to SGHVS and CDR2 to FQNEAQ. V loses 5 bases at its end and J loses 4 bases; junction bases beyond the gene matches: 6. Libraries were built with 5' RACE. Sequencing was carried out with an Illumina HiSeq 2500. The second PCR ran for about 6 to 12 cycles and used a J-beta primer mix along with a sample-barcoded 5' primer. A template-switch 5' adaptor carrying 12 random nucleotides introduced a unique molecular identifier onto each TCR beta cDNA molecule. Each sample yielded at least 2.5 million CDR3-containing paired-end reads. The Mint cDNA synthesis kit, primed by a TRBC-specific oligonucleotide, was used to synthesize first-strand cDNA from all RNA. All cDNA was treated with uracil-DNA glycosylase and then went through a first 18-cycle PCR with the universal primers M1SS and BC2_uni_R. In the source study's methods: Each sample was normalized by randomly selecting 1 million high-quality reads, each carrying a distinct molecular identifier. Reads sharing molecular identifiers were discarded rather than binned into consensus sequences. MiTCR, with a Q25 quality threshold and the strictest error-elimination algorithm, was used for CDR3 identification, clonotype clustering and error correction. A nonparametric unseen species model using Euler transformation provided a lower-bound estimate of total TCR beta diversity. The public sequencing data were trimmed at Q25 with fastp and processed into clonotypes with MiXCR by TCRdb, which kept only in-frame beta chains. Every CDR3 protein is listed once, alongside the most common genes and DNA of its rows. Here the V and J calls rest on TCRdb's processing, not on the authors' analysis. The sample table lists about 1 million distinct CDR3 sequences, around 43% of them with a count of one. Together, the top ten hold 15% to 20% of the sample.

Systemically healthy Caucasian individuals from Russia, around 38 in total and aged roughly 6 to 100 years, were included as donors. Each donor gave about 11 milliliters of peripheral blood, drawn into EDTA-treated Vacutainer tubes. Ficoll-Paque density-gradient centrifugation was used to isolate PBMCs, with at least 6 million per sample. Trizol reagent was used to extract total RNA from PBMCs, with at least 5 micrograms per sample. For every donor, flow cytometry on a PBMC aliquot measured the percentage of naive CD45RAhigh/CD27high T cells. General findings and caveats noted by the study authors: Because profiling used bulk unsorted PBMCs, naive and antigen-experienced compartments could not be compared conclusively. The long-lived group showed more naive CD4+ T cells, fewer expanded clones and increased TCR diversity than the aged group, suggesting age selection. Observed TCR beta diversity per million T cells fell roughly linearly with age, and a significant reduction was already apparent by age roughly 40. The CMV infection status of donors was not known, potentially confounding age-related changes in expanded clonotypes. Total diversity estimates from one million sequenced T cells were considered lower bounds and underestimates. Observed TCR beta diversity correlated strongly with the percentage of naive T cells measured by flow cytometry.

The clonotype was recovered from a woman aged 60-75 years in good health. The chain is assembled from TRBV7-8 and TRBJ2-5; 8 bases in between match TRBD2. Material for sequencing was blood. Here the CDR3 is given as CASSPRTSLETQYF. The sequence in DNA is TGTGCCAGCAGCCCGCGGACTAGCTTAGAGACCCAGTACTTC.